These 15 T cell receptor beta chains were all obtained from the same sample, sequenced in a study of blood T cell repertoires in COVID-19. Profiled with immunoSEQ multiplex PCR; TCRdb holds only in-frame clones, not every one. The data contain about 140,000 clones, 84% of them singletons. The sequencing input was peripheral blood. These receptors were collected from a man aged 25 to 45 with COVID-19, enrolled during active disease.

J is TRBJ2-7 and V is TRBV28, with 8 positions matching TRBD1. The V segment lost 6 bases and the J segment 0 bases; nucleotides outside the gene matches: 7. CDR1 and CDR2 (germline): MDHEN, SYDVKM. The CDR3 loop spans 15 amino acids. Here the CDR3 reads CASRTRQGLSYEQYF. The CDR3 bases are TGTGCCAGCAGAACAAGACAGGGGCTCTCCTACGAGCAGTACTTC.

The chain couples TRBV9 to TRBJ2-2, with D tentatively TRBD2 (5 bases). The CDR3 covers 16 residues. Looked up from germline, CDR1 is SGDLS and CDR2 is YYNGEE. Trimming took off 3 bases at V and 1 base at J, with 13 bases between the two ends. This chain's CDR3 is CASSANPAGNTGELFF. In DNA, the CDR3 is TGTGCCAGCAGCGCCAACCCCGCGGGGAACACCGGGGAGCTGTTTTTT. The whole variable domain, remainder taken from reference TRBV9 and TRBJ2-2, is DSGVTQTPKHLITATGQRVTLRCSPRSGDLSVYWYQQSLDQGLQFLIQYYNGEERAKGNILERFSAQQFPDLHSELNLSSLELGDSALYFCASSANPAGNTGELFFGEGSRLTVL.

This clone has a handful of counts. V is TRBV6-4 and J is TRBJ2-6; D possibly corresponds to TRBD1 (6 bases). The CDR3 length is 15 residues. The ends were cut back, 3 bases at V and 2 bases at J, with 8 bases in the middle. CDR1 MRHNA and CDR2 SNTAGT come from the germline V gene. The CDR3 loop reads CASSETGTGANVLTF. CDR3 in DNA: TGTGCCAGCAGTGAGACAGGAACTGGGGCCAACGTCCTGACTTTC.

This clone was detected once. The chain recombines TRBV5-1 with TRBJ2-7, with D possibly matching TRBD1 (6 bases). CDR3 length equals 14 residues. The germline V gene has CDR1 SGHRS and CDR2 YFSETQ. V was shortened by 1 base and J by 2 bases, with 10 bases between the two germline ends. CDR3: CASSLQGPTYEQYF. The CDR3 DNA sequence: TGCGCCAGCAGCTTGCAGGGGCCCACCTACGAGCAGTACTTC.

This CDR3 reads CASSPDGDSYEQYF. In nucleotides, the CDR3 is TGTGCCAGCAGCCCAGACGGCGACAGTTACGAGCAGTACTTC. This chain links TRBV13 with TRBJ2-7, with D tentatively TRBD1 (5 bases). Trimming cost V 5 bases and J 4 bases, with 15 bases left between them. The CDR3 runs 14 residues. The germline V gene encodes CDR1 PRHDT and CDR2 FYEKMQ (reference sequence).

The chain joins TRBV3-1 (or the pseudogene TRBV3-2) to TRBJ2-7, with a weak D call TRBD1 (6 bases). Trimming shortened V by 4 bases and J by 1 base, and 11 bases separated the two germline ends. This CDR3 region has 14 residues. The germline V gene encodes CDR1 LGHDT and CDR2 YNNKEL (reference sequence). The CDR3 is CASSRRGRSYEQYF. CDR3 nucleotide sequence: TGTGCCAGCAGCCGCAGGGGACGATCCTACGAGCAGTACTTC.

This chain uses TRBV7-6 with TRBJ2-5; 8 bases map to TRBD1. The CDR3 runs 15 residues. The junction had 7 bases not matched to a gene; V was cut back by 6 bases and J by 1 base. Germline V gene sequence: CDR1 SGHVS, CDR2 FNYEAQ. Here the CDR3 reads CASSPAGTGQETQYF. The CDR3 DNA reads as TGTGCCAGCAGTCCCGCGGGGACAGGCCAAGAGACCCAGTACTTC.

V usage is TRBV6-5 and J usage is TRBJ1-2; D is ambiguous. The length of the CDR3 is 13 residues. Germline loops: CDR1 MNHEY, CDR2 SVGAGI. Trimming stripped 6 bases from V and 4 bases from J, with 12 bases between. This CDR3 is CASRPGEAYGYTF. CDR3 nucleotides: TGTGCCAGCAGGCCCGGGGAGGCCTATGGCTACACCTTC.

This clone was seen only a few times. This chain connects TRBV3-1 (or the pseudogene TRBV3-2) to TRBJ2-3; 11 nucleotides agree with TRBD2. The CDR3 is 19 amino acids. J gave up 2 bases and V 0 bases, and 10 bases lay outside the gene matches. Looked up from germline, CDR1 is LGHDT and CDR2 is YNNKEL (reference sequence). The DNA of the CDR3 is TGTGCCAGCAGCCAAGATGTGGGGCTTAGCGGGAGGGTCACAGATACGCAGTATTTT. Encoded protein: CASSQDVGLSGRVTDTQYF.

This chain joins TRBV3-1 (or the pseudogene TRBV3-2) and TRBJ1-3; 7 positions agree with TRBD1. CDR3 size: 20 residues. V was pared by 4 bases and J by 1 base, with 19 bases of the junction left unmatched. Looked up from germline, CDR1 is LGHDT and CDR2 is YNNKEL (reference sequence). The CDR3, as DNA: TGTGCCAGCAGCCCCCCCAGATCGGGGGACAGTTTCTTTTCTGGAAACACCATATATTTT. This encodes CASSPPRSGDSFFSGNTIYF.

The CDR3 reads CASSLSLAGGIEQFF. DNA for the CDR3: TGTGCCAGCAGCTTAAGTCTAGCGGGAGGGATTGAGCAGTTCTTC. The chain joins TRBV11-1 to TRBJ2-1; the match to TRBD2 covers 12 bases. Looked up from germline, CDR1 is SGHAT and CDR2 is FQDESV (reference sequence). This CDR3 has 15 amino acids. With V trimmed by 2 bases and J by 9 bases, 5 bases remained unmatched.

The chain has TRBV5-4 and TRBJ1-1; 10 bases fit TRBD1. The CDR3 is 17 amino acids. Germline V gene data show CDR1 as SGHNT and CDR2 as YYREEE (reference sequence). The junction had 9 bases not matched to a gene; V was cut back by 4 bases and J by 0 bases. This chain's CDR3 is CASSPVPGQGMNTEAFF. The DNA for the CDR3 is TGTGCCAGCAGCCCCGTCCCGGGACAGGGGATGAACACTGAAGCTTTCTTT.

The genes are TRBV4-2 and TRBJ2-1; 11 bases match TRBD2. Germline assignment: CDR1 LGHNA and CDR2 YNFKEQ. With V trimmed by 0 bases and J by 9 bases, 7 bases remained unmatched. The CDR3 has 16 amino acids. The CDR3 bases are TGTGCCAGCAGCCAAGATCCAAGGACTAGCGGGCTTGAGCAGTTCTTC. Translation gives CASSQDPRTSGLEQFF.

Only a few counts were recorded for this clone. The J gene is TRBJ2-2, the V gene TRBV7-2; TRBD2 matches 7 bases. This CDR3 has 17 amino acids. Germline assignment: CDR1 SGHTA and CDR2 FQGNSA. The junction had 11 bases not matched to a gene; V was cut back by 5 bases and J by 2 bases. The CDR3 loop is CASSPIPSGVNTGELFF. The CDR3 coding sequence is TGTGCCAGCAGCCCTATACCTAGCGGAGTAAACACCGGGGAGCTGTTTTTT. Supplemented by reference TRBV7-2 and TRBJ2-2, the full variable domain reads GAGVSQSPSNKVTEKGKDVELRCDPISGHTALYWYRQSLGQGLEFLIYFQGNSAPDKSGLPSDRFSAERTGGSVSTLTIQRTQQEDSAVYLCASSPIPSGVNTGELFFGEGSRLTVL.

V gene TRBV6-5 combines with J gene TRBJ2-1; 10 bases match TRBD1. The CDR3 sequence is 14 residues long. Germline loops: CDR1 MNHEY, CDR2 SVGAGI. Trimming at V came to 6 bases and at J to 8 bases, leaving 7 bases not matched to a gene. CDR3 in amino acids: CASSPWDRGDEQFF. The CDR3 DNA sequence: TGTGCCAGCAGCCCCTGGGACAGGGGCGATGAGCAGTTCTTC.